This entry lists 8 T cell receptor beta chains sequenced from one sample in a study of blood T cell repertoires in COVID-19. Some clones are missing from TCRdb's copy, which holds only in-frame ones; the method was immunoSEQ multiplex PCR. The sample contains roughly 150,000 clones, over 70% of which appear only once. The sequencing input was peripheral blood. These receptor sequences come from a woman in her 70s who had recovered from COVID-19.

The J gene is TRBJ2-5, the V gene TRBV5-1, with 9 bases matching TRBD1. V lost 4 bases and J lost 5; bases outside the gene matches: 9. This CDR3 region has 15 residues. Germline loops: CDR1 SGHRS, CDR2 YFSETQ. The CDR3 protein is CASSPRTGAGETQYF. CDR3 nucleotides: TGCGCCAGCAGCCCCCGGACAGGGGCTGGGGAGACCCAGTACTTC.

The J gene is TRBJ2-5, the V gene TRBV5-6; 8 bases are a match to TRBD2. The ends lost 1 base at V and 4 bases at J; junction bases unmatched: 3. Per the germline V gene, CDR1 is SGHDT and CDR2 is YYEEEE. The CDR3 runs 14 residues. The CDR3 loop is CASSLISGGETQYF. CDR3 in DNA: TGTGCCAGCAGCTTGATAAGCGGGGGAGAGACCCAGTACTTC.

The chain uses TRBV2 and TRBJ1-4; D ambiguous. The V end lost 3 bases, the J end lost 5 bases, and 10 bases lay between the germline ends. The CDR3 runs 14 residues. Germline V lookup: CDR1 SNHLY, CDR2 FYNNEI. The CDR3 protein is CASSDPTENEKLFF. For the CDR3, the DNA is TGTGCCAGCAGTGACCCGACGGAGAATGAAAAACTGTTTTTT.

This chain links TRBV11-2 with TRBJ1-6, with a possible D match to TRBD1 (5 bases). V was shortened by 5 bases and J by 13 bases, with 21 bases between the two germline ends. The CDR3 consists of 15 residues. Germline CDR1 SGHAT, CDR2 FQNNGV. The CDR3 loop is CASSLQGQSLTPLHF. CDR3 coding DNA: TGTGCCAGCAGCCTGCAGGGCCAATCCCTGACGCCCCTCCACTTT.

The chain joins TRBV5-1 to TRBJ2-3, with D possibly matching TRBD1 (5 bases). Per the germline V gene, CDR1 is SGHRS and CDR2 is YFSETQ. CDR3 size: 14 residues. V shed 1 base and J shed 4 bases, with 10 bases lying between them. The CDR3 spells CASSLPQGADTQYF. CDR3 nucleotide sequence: TGCGCCAGCAGCTTGCCCCAGGGCGCAGATACGCAGTATTTT.

This clone was counted a single time. This chain joins TRBV12-3 or TRBV12-4 and TRBJ1-1, with D hard to call. Trimming took off 5 bases at V and 6 bases at J, with 13 bases between the two ends. The CDR3 covers 13 residues. CDR3 coding DNA: TGTGCCAGCAGTGCCCCGGGTTTCGCTGAAGCTTTCTTT. It specifies CASSAPGFAEAFF.

The chain joins TRBV18 to TRBJ1-2; D uncertain. The germline gives CDR1 KGHSH, CDR2 LQKENI. The CDR3 loop spans 13 amino acids. Trimming shortened V by 6 bases and J by 0 bases, and 8 bases separated the two germline ends. The CDR3 loop reads CASSRGTNYGYTF. The CDR3 region has the DNA TGTGCCAGCTCGCGCGGGACTAACTATGGCTACACCTTC.

V and J are TRBV19 and TRBJ2-2; D uncertain. CDR3 length: 13 residues. Germline assignment: CDR1 LNHDA and CDR2 SQIVND (reference sequence). V dropped 3 bases and J dropped 5 bases, with 7 bases sitting between them. In DNA form, the CDR3 reads TGTGCCAGTAGTATCGTCCTTACCGGGGAGCTGTTTTTT. Protein: CASSIVLTGELFF.